A selection of T cell receptor beta chains follows, all from one sample in a study of blood T cell repertoires in COVID-19. Only in-frame clones appear in the TCRdb table, and some are missing; sequencing was by immunoSEQ multiplex PCR. The sample has roughly 250,000 clones, around 90% seen once; the top ten hold about 2.1%. The sequencing sample was made of PBMCs or T cells enriched from blood (not recorded which). The receptors originated from a woman aged 40-49 years with acute COVID-19. The CDR3 runs from the conserved cysteine through the conserved F or W. D genes are given only for firm matches. Size values are once, few and many counts, or a class for expanded clones, and some rows have none.

>-|-|TRBV7-9|TRBJ1-6
TGTGCCAGCACCCCCTCTCAGGATTCACCCCTCCACTTT
CASTPSQDSPLHF
>TRBD1|-|TRBV5-8|TRBJ2-7
TGTGCCAGCAGCTTGAACAGGGGGGATTCGTCGGAGTACTTC
CASSLNRGDSSEYF
>TRBD2|-|TRBV28|TRBJ2-4
TGTGCCAGCAGTCTGCTGGGCGGGGGGATGAAAAACATTCAGTACTTC
CASSLLGGGMKNIQYF
>-|-|TRBV30|TRBJ1-4
TGTGCCTTGGCCGAGCGGGGGTTGGGGGAAAAACTGTTTTTT
CALAERGLGEKLFF
>-|-|TRBV24-1|TRBJ2-5
TGTGCCACCAGTGATTTGATCGGGGGAGGAGAGACCCAGTACTTC
CATSDLIGGGETQYF
>-|-|TRBV6-4|TRBJ2-1
TGTGCCAGCAGTGACGTAGCCTACAATGAGCAGTTCTTC
CASSDVAYNEQFF
>TRBD2|-|TRBV6-1|TRBJ2-3
TGTGCCAGCAGTGGACCTAGCGGGGGGACCACAGATACGCAGTATTTT
CASSGPSGGTTDTQYF
>TRBD1|-|TRBV11-2|TRBJ2-3
TGTGCCAGCAGCTCCCGACAGGGGGTTACGCAGTATTTT
CASSSRQGVTQYF
>-|-|TRBV14|TRBJ2-3
TGTGCCAGCAGCCAAGATAACAGTGCGGATACGCAGTATTTT
CASSQDNSADTQYF
>TRBD1|-|TRBV4-3|TRBJ1-4
TGCGCCAGCAGCTCCCGACAGGGACTTAACGAAAAACTGTTTTTT
CASSSRQGLNEKLFF
>TRBD1|-|TRBV5-4|TRBJ2-7
TGTGCCAGCAGCTTAGGACAGGGCTCCTACGAGCAGTACTTC
CASSLGQGSYEQYF
>TRBD2|-|TRBV5-6|TRBJ2-1
TGTGCCAGCAGCTCGCCGCGGGGGGGTCATGAGCAGTTCTTC
CASSSPRGGHEQFF
>TRBD2|-|TRBV4-2|TRBJ2-1
TGTGCCAGCAGCCAAGACCTAGCGGGAGGGAGTTACAATGAGCAGTTCTTC
CASSQDLAGGSYNEQFF
>TRBD1|once|TRBV18|TRBJ2-5
TGTGCCAGCTCAAAAAACAGGGGCGGACAAGAGACCCAGTACTTC
CASSKNRGGQETQYF
>TRBD1|-|TRBV5-1|TRBJ2-1
TGCGCCAGCAGCTTACGACAGGGGTTCGGCAATGAGCAGTTCTTC
CASSLRQGFGNEQFF
>-|-|TRBV6-6|TRBJ2-7
TGTGCCAGCCAGCTCCGGGACAACTACGAGCAGTACTTC
CASQLRDNYEQYF
>TRBD1|-|TRBV3-1/TRBV3-2|TRBJ1-1
TGTGCCAGCAGCCAAGAAGACAGGGGGTGGACTGAAGCTTTCTTT
CASSQEDRGWTEAFF
>TRBD1|once|TRBV28|TRBJ2-3
TGTGCCAGCAGCCCGACAGGGTCCCTCGGTGTTACGCAGTATTTT
CASSPTGSLGVTQYF
>-|-|TRBV11-2|TRBJ1-1
TGTGCCAGCAGCCCCCTCAGGGGAAGGTTTGAAGCTTTCTTT
CASSPLRGRFEAFF
>-|-|TRBV7-3|TRBJ1-1
TGTGCCAGCAGCTTAACAAGGGGTGGTGAAGCTTTCTTT
CASSLTRGGEAFF
>TRBD2|-|TRBV4-3|TRBJ2-7
TGCGCCAGCAGCCAAGGTCAGCGGGACCCCTACGAGCAGTACTTC
CASSQGQRDPYEQYF
>TRBD2|-|TRBV5-1|TRBJ2-5
TGCGCCAGCAGCTTTAGTACAGCGGGGCCAGAGACCCAGTACTTC
CASSFSTAGPETQYF
>-|few|TRBV5-1|TRBJ2-7
TGCGCCAGCAGCTTGGCGGGGTCCTACGAGCAGTACTTC
CASSLAGSYEQYF
>TRBD1|-|TRBV28|TRBJ1-1
TGTGCCAGCAGTTTATCGGACAGGGTGGCTGAAGCTTTCTTT
CASSLSDRVAEAFF
>-|-|TRBV30|TRBJ2-2
TGTGCCTGGAGCCAGGATCCCTTACCCGCCGGGGAGCTGTTTTTT
CAWSQDPLPAGELFF
>-|once|TRBV28|TRBJ2-7
TGTGCCAGCAACACCGTCGGGACATTCTACGAGCAGTACTTC
CASNTVGTFYEQYF